The 28 T cell receptor beta chains below were found in one sample sequenced in a study of blood T cell repertoires in COVID-19. Profiled with immunoSEQ multiplex PCR; TCRdb holds only in-frame clones, not every one. Counted here are some 300,000 clones, over 85% occurring once; the ten biggest clones make up about a tenth. Sequenced material: PBMCs or T cells enriched from blood (not recorded which). Receptors originate from a woman aged 25 to 39 who had recovered from COVID-19.

V usage is TRBV19 and J usage is TRBJ1-5; TRBD1 aligns across 10 bases. Trimming cost V 5 bases and J 7 bases; bases outside gene matches: 8. The CDR3 is made up of 15 amino acids. CDR1 is LNHDA and CDR2 is SQIVND in the germline V gene (reference sequence). For the CDR3, the DNA is TGTGCCAGTAGTCTCCTGACAGGGGGCCAGCAGCCCCAGCATTTT. It is translated as CASSLLTGGQQPQHF.

The chain links TRBV21-1 to TRBJ2-7; the table's D call, TRBD1, has no DNA check behind it. TRBV21-1 constitutes a pseudogene. The CDR3 is 15 residues long. In nucleotides, the CDR3 is TGTGCCAGCAGCAGGACAGGGTCGGCCCGCTACGAGCAGTACTTC. It specifies CASSRTGSARYEQYF.

The sample holds one count of this clone. The chain employs TRBV19 and TRBJ1-4, with 8 bases aligning to TRBD1. Germline V CDR1 and CDR2: LNHDA, SQIVND (reference sequence). This CDR3 has 16 amino acids. V was clipped by 6 bases and J by 7 bases; unmatched bases: 13. This CDR3 reads CASSPDRGGRAEKLFF. The CDR3 DNA reads TGTGCCAGTAGCCCTGACAGGGGAGGTCGGGCTGAAAAACTGTTTTTT.

The chain is built from TRBV2 and TRBJ2-5; D perhaps matches TRBD1 (7 bases). The CDR3 consists of 14 residues. V was clipped by 8 bases and J by 1 base, with 14 bases between them. Germline V gene lookup returns CDR1 SNHLY and CDR2 FYNNEI. The chain's CDR3 is CASGGTAFQETQYF. Here the CDR3 DNA reads TGTGCCAGCGGCGGGACAGCGTTCCAAGAGACCCAGTACTTC.

The chain has TRBV5-4 and TRBJ2-3; tentatively, D is TRBD2 (6 bases). CDR3 size: 16 residues. Germline values: CDR1 SGHNT, CDR2 YYREEE (reference sequence). V was clipped by 4 bases and J by 2 bases, with 17 bases between them. This chain's CDR3 is CASSLPREKDTDTQYF. CDR3 sequence (DNA): TGTGCCAGCAGCCTCCCCCGGGAGAAGGACACAGATACGCAGTATTTT. Together with reference TRBV5-4 and TRBJ2-3, the CDR3 gives the full variable domain: ETGVTQSPTHLIKTRGQQVTLRCSSQSGHNTVSWYQQALGQGPQFIFQYYREEENGRGNFPPRFSGLQFPNYSSELNVNALELDDSALYLCASSLPREKDTDTQYFGPGTRLTVL.

The chain links TRBV7-9 to TRBJ2-1; 9 positions match TRBD2. Germline V gene lookup returns CDR1 SEHNR and CDR2 FQNEAQ (reference sequence). This CDR3 is built from 16 residues. V shed 5 bases and J 11 bases; nucleotides not matched to a gene: 16. CDR3 DNA: TGTGCCAGCAGCCATGAACCGGGACTAGCCTTAGTGCAGCAGTTCTTC. Its protein is CASSHEPGLALVQQFF. The complete variable domain, with remaining parts taken from reference TRBV7-9 and TRBJ2-1, reads DTGVSQNPRHKITKRGQNVTFRCDPISEHNRLYWYRQTLGQGPEFLTYFQNEAQLEKSRLLSDRFSAERPKGSFSTLEIQRTEQGDSAMYLCASSHEPGLALVQQFFGPGTRLTVL.

This chain uses TRBV29-1 with TRBJ1-2; no firm D call. Germline V gene data show CDR1 as SQVTM and CDR2 as ANQGSEA. V lost 6 bases to trimming and J lost 6 bases, with 14 bases between them. The CDR3 has 12 amino acids. CDR3 DNA sequence: TGCAGCGTCGATACTCCCAGCGATGGCTACACCTTC. Its protein is CSVDTPSDGYTF.

This chain joins TRBV7-3 and TRBJ2-5; D uncertain. The ends were cut back, 5 bases at V and 3 bases at J, with 10 bases in the middle. The CDR3 runs to 13 residues. Germline V lookup: CDR1 SGHTA, CDR2 FQGTGA. The CDR3 region has the DNA TGTGCCAGCAGCCTAAACTTGGAAGAGACCCAGTACTTC. It encodes CASSLNLEETQYF.

In DNA, the CDR3 is TGTGCCAGCAGCCTTGCGGACAGGACGGTCGGGACCCAGTACTTC. This sequence encodes CASSLADRTVGTQYF. The V and J genes are TRBV5-5 and TRBJ2-5; 7 nucleotides align to TRBD1. The CDR3 consists of 15 residues. From germline, CDR1 is SGHKS and CDR2 YYEKEE (reference sequence). V was pared by 4 bases and J by 7 bases, with 13 bases of the junction left unmatched.

In nucleotides, the CDR3 is TGTGCCAGCAGCTTGAATCAGCGGCACGGGGAGCTGTTTTTT. Its translation: CASSLNQRHGELFF. The rearrangement joins TRBV5-4 to TRBJ2-2; D is possibly TRBD2 (5 bases). The V gene lost 1 base and the J gene lost 7 bases, with 11 bases spanning the gap. The germline V gene encodes CDR1 SGHNT and CDR2 YYREEE (reference sequence). The CDR3 runs to 14 residues.

This clone has a handful of counts. The chain couples TRBV19 to TRBJ2-7, with D unclear. Trimming stripped 6 bases from V and 2 bases from J, with 11 bases between. The germline CDR1 and CDR2 sequences are LNHDA and SQIVND (reference sequence). This CDR3 region has 13 residues. The CDR3 here is CASSLGPPYEQYF. CDR3 in DNA: TGTGCCAGTAGCCTTGGGCCTCCCTACGAGCAGTACTTC.

This chain connects TRBV29-1 to TRBJ2-7; a weak D match, TRBD2 (6 bases). CDR1 is SQVTM, CDR2 ANQGSEA, per germline. Deletions cut 4 bases from V and 5 bases from J, with 12 bases between. This CDR3 region has 12 residues. The CDR3 reads CSVGQGGHEQYF. The CDR3 DNA reads TGCAGCGTTGGGCAGGGAGGACACGAGCAGTACTTC.

This clone was counted once. The chain has TRBV7-2 and TRBJ1-2; 8 positions match TRBD1. Germline CDR1 and CDR2: SGHTA and FQGNSA. The junction had 6 bases not matched to a gene; V was cut back by 6 bases and J by 3 bases. CDR3 length: 14 residues. CDR3 bases: TGTGCCAGCAGTTGGACGACAGGGGACTATGGCTACACCTTC. Its protein product is CASSWTTGDYGYTF.

The chain links TRBV20-1 to TRBJ2-7; 9 bases fit TRBD1. CDR1 and CDR2 from the germline V gene are DFQATT and SNEGSKA (reference sequence). The CDR3 is made up of 11 amino acids. In nucleotides, the CDR3 is TGCAGCTTGACAGGGGGCTACGAGCAGTACTTC. Its translation: CSLTGGYEQYF.

Notes on this clone: A much larger clonotype is one base distant, so this may be a read error. The J gene is TRBJ2-7, the V gene TRBV6-2 or TRBV6-3, with 13 nucleotides matching TRBD2. Per the germline V gene, CDR1 is MNHEY and CDR2 is SVGEGT. The CDR3 is made up of 15 amino acids. J lost 2 bases, V lost 5 bases, and 3 bases had no gene match. The CDR3: CASSVLAGGAYEQYF. The CDR3 DNA follows: TGTGCCAGCAGTGTACTAGCGGGAGGGGCCTACGAGCAGTACTTC.

The chain joins TRBV10-3 to TRBJ2-1; D call uncertain. The ends were cut back, 6 bases at V and 3 bases at J, with 6 bases in the middle. This CDR3 is 12 amino acids long. The germline V gene has CDR1 ENHRY and CDR2 SYGVKD. The CDR3 is CAIRADYNEQFF. The CDR3 DNA sequence: TGTGCCATCAGGGCTGACTACAATGAGCAGTTCTTC.

The gene calls are TRBV4-1 and TRBJ2-1, with TRBD2 as a possible D gene (5 bases). V was clipped by 1 base and J by 0 bases, with 16 bases between them. This CDR3 region has 18 residues. Germline loops: CDR1 MGHRA, CDR2 YSYEKL. DNA for the CDR3: TGCGCCAGCAGCCAAGGGGTTGGGAGAGAGGCCTCCTACAATGAGCAGTTCTTC. Protein: CASSQGVGREASYNEQFF.

This rearrangement joins TRBV11-2 to TRBJ2-7; D is perhaps TRBD1 (6 bases). The CDR3 loop spans 14 amino acids. CDR1 is SGHAT and CDR2 is FQNNGV in the germline V gene. V dropped 4 bases and J dropped 2 bases, with 12 bases sitting between them. The CDR3 spells CASSYQGNTYEQYF. The CDR3 nucleotides are TGTGCCAGCAGCTACCAGGGGAATACCTACGAGCAGTACTTC.

V and J are TRBV19 and TRBJ1-4, with a tentative D call TRBD1 (5 bases). Germline assignment: CDR1 LNHDA and CDR2 SQIVND (reference sequence). The V and J ends lost 3 bases and 3 bases respectively, with 8 bases between them. The CDR3 extends over 14 amino acids. The CDR3 bases are TGTGCCAGTAGTATCCGGACACCTAATGAAAAACTGTTTTTT. Protein sequence: CASSIRTPNEKLFF.

The chain joins TRBV11-2 to TRBJ2-1; 9 nucleotides agree with TRBD2. The germline V gene encodes CDR1 SGHAT and CDR2 FQNNGV. Germline trimming cut 5 bases from V and 0 bases from J; bases unmatched to any gene: 5. The CDR3 has 16 amino acids. The CDR3 loop is CASSHLAGSSYNEQFF. DNA for the CDR3: TGTGCCAGCAGCCATCTAGCGGGAAGCTCCTACAATGAGCAGTTCTTC.

The chain carries TRBV7-9 and TRBJ2-3, with TRBD2 identical over 9 bases. Germline CDR1 is SEHNR and CDR2 is FQNEAQ (reference sequence). The CDR3 is made up of 19 amino acids. The V gene end was trimmed by 2 bases and the J gene end by 0 bases; junction bases not matched to a gene: 12. The CDR3 sequence is CASSLIGVIAGDSTDTQYF. For the CDR3, the DNA is TGTGCCAGCAGCTTAATAGGGGTGATAGCGGGAGATAGCACAGATACGCAGTATTTT.

The chain uses TRBV24-1 and TRBJ2-3; 7 bases map to TRBD2. The length of the CDR3 is 14 residues. Trimming cost V 4 bases and J 2 bases; bases outside gene matches: 2. Germline CDR1 KGHDR, CDR2 SFDVKD. This CDR3 is CATSEGLYTDTQYF. CDR3 nucleotides: TGTGCCACCAGTGAGGGACTATACACAGATACGCAGTATTTT.

The V call is TRBV12-5, the J call TRBJ1-2, with 7 bases fitting TRBD1. Germline CDR1 and CDR2: LGHNT and FRNRAP. CDR3 length: 13 amino acids. The J segment lost 7 bases and the V segment lost 3 bases, leaving 5 bases of the junction unmatched. In DNA, the CDR3 is TGTGCTAGTGGTTTTCAGGGACAGAGTGGCTACACCTTC. Its protein product is CASGFQGQSGYTF.

CDR3 in amino acids: CAWSVLTSGDTQYF. CDR3 sequence (DNA): TGTGCCTGGAGTGTACTGACTAGCGGAGATACGCAGTATTTT. The chain combines TRBV30 with TRBJ2-3, with 9 nucleotides matching TRBD2. The CDR3 loop spans 14 amino acids. V was clipped by 0 bases and J by 5 bases; unmatched bases: 3. Looked up from germline, CDR1 is GTSNPN and CDR2 is SVGIG (reference sequence).

The rearrangement joins TRBV27 to TRBJ2-1; 7 nucleotides agree with TRBD2. CDR1 and CDR2 (germline): MNHEY, SMNVEV (reference sequence). Trimming removed 6 bases from V and 5 bases from J; junction bases left unmatched: 19. The CDR3 has 18 residues. The CDR3 loop reads CASRKFTGLPSEHNEQFF. Here the CDR3 DNA reads TGTGCCAGCAGGAAATTTACGGGACTACCCTCCGAGCACAATGAGCAGTTCTTC.

V and J are TRBV9 and TRBJ1-3; TRBD1 aligns across 9 bases. V trimming: 0 bases; J trimming: 4 bases; junction bases outside the gene matches: 2. This CDR3 is built from 15 residues. Germline V CDR1 and CDR2: SGDLS, YYNGEE. The CDR3 here is CASSVGGTGGNTIYF. The CDR3, as DNA: TGTGCCAGCAGCGTAGGAGGGACAGGGGGAAACACCATATATTTT.

With regard to this clone: Other DNA sequences within the sample encode an identical CDR3. The chain recombines TRBV12-3 or TRBV12-4 with TRBJ1-2, with 10 bases lining up with TRBD1. Trimming took 3 bases from V and 5 from J; bases not matched to a gene: 0. There are 13 residues in the CDR3. The CDR3 region has the DNA TGTGCCAGCAGTTTGGGACAGGGGTATGGCTACACCTTC. This translates into CASSLGQGYGYTF.

On this clone: Relative to the germline gene, one junction end is altered; a read error may explain this. The chain carries TRBV5-4 and TRBJ1-2; TRBD1 is a possible D gene (5 bases). Germline V gene lookup returns CDR1 SGHNT and CDR2 YYREEE (reference sequence). The CDR3 is 14 amino acids. CDR3 region: CASSSPTDTYVYTF. CDR3 nucleotide sequence: TGTGCCAGCAGCTCGCCGACAGATACGTATGTCTACACCTTC.